This is a list of T cell receptor beta chains from one sample in a study of T cells in Graves' hyperthyroidism and ophthalmopathy. TCRdb reprocessed the multiplex PCR reads via MiXCR and lists one record per CDR3 protein. This table holds hundreds of thousands of distinct CDR3 sequences, roughly 15% found once. Sequencing input: blood. The origin of the receptors is a woman aged 45 to 65 with Graves' ophthalmopathy. Both conserved end residues are part of each CDR3. Fields, in order: CDR3 DNA, CDR3 protein, V gene, J gene, clone size, D gene. A D gene is named only where the DNA matches it firmly. The size of a clone is reported for some rows only, either as once, few or many, or as a class for expanded clones.

TGTGCCTGGAGTCCTCTAGCGGGAGGGGAGACCCAGTACTTC	CAWSPLAGGETQYF	TRBV30	TRBJ2-5	-	TRBD2
TGTGCCAGCAGTGGGATGGGTCACGAGACCCAGTACTTC	CASSGMGHETQYF	TRBV6-1	TRBJ2-5	-	-
TGTGCCACAAAGAGGGGAGGCAATCAGCCCCAGCATTTT	CATKRGGNQPQHF	TRBV28	TRBJ1-5	-	-
TGTGCCATCGAAACGGGAGAGGGCGGGACCCAGTACTTC	CAIETGEGGTQYF	TRBV10-3	TRBJ2-5	few	-
TGTGCCAGCAGCTCAACCGGGACTAGGGCCTACAATGAGCAGTTCTTC	CASSSTGTRAYNEQFF	TRBV11-1	TRBJ2-1	many	TRBD2
TGTGCCAGTAGTAGACAGGGGTCGGAGAACACTGAAGCTTTCTTT	CASSRQGSENTEAFF	TRBV19	TRBJ1-1	many	TRBD1
TGTGCCAGCGCCCGGGACAGGGGAGAGACCCAGTACTTC	CASARDRGETQYF	TRBV27	TRBJ2-5	-	TRBD1
TGTGCCAGCAGTGTTGTTTTTTCAGATACGCAGTATTTT	CASSVVFSDTQYF	TRBV6-4	TRBJ2-3	-	-
TGTGCCAGCAGCCGACTGGGATTCTACAATGAGCAGTTCTTC	CASSRLGFYNEQFF	TRBV11-2	TRBJ2-1	many	-
TGTGCCAGCAGCTTCGGGACTAGATTAGGCTACGAGCAGTACTTC	CASSFGTRLGYEQYF	TRBV7-2	TRBJ2-7	-	TRBD2
TGTGCCAGCAGGCGGGGGAGCTCCTACAATGAGCAGTTCTTC	CASRRGSSYNEQFF	TRBV12-3/TRBV12-4	TRBJ2-1	many	TRBD2
TGTGCCAGCTCACTGGCCCCGGGACAGCCTACCGGGGAGCTGTTTTTT	CASSLAPGQPTGELFF	TRBV18	TRBJ2-2	many	TRBD1
TGTGCCAGCAGCTTAGCCGGGAGGTCCACCTACGAGCAGTACTTC	CASSLAGRSTYEQYF	TRBV7-2	TRBJ2-7	-	TRBD2
TGCAGTGCCAGGCCGGGACTAGCGAACACCGGGGAGCTGTTTTTT	CSARPGLANTGELFF	TRBV20-1	TRBJ2-2	many	TRBD2
TGCAGTGCTAGAGAGGAGGCGGGACCCCTCTACAATGAGCAGTTCTTC	CSAREEAGPLYNEQFF	TRBV20-1	TRBJ2-1	few	-
TGTGCCAGCTCCTTAAACTCCGGTGGGACGACTCTGTTCATTCAGTACTTC	CASSLNSGGTTLFIQYF	TRBV12-3/TRBV12-4	TRBJ2-4	many	-
TGTGCCAGTACCAATCAGGGGGCGCGCCGGGGGAAAGCTTTCTTT	CASTNQGARRGKAFF	TRBV19	TRBJ1-1	many	TRBD1
TGTGCCTTTGGACTAGCGGATAACACCGGGGAGCTGTTTTTT	CAFGLADNTGELFF	TRBV30	TRBJ2-2	many	TRBD2
TGTGCCAGCAGTTTAGGGTCCTACGGAGCTGGGAGTGAGCAGTTCTTC	CASSLGSYGAGSEQFF	TRBV27	TRBJ2-1	few	-
TGTGCCAGCAGTTTGGGACAGGCCCTTGGGGAGCAGTACTTC	CASSLGQALGEQYF	TRBV28	TRBJ2-7	many	TRBD1
TGTGCCAGCAGCCCCGGGACTAGCGGGAGGCGTTACAATGAGCAGTTCTTC	CASSPGTSGRRYNEQFF	TRBV7-6	TRBJ2-1	many	TRBD2
TGTGCCAGCTCACCATGGCGGGAGGGGTCCTACAATGAGCAGTTCTTC	CASSPWREGSYNEQFF	TRBV18	TRBJ2-1	-	TRBD2
TGCAGTGCTAGAGACCCGGGGGGCACCGGGGAGCTGTTTTTT	CSARDPGGTGELFF	TRBV20-1	TRBJ2-2	-	TRBD2
TGCAGTGCTAGGATCGCGGCCTCCTACGAGCAGTACTTC	CSARIAASYEQYF	TRBV20-1	TRBJ2-7	-	-
TGCGCCAGCAGCTTAAGTGAGACCGGGGAGCTGTTTTTT	CASSLSETGELFF	TRBV5-1	TRBJ2-2	many	-
TGTGCCAGCAGCTTCCCGGACCACCATTCAACTAATGAAAAACTGTTTTTT	CASSFPDHHSTNEKLFF	TRBV7-9	TRBJ1-4	-	-
TGTGCCAGCAGTTTAAGCGGATCGCCCTACAATGAGCAGTTCTTC	CASSLSGSPYNEQFF	TRBV27	TRBJ2-1	many	-
TGTGCCAGCAGCGGGGAGGGGGGCTATCAAGAGACCCAGTACTTC	CASSGEGGYQETQYF	TRBV7-2	TRBJ2-5	many	-
TGTGCCAGCAGTCCGGCCGACAGGGGGGATACGCAGTATTTT	CASSPADRGDTQYF	TRBV28	TRBJ2-3	many	TRBD1
TGTGCCAGCACCCCGGGAGGGGGCCTCTACGAGCAGTACTTC	CASTPGGGLYEQYF	TRBV12-3/TRBV12-4	TRBJ2-7	few	-
TGTGCCAGCAGTGGACAAGGACTAGTCTTCGACAATGAGCAGTTCTTC	CASSGQGLVFDNEQFF	TRBV6-2/TRBV6-3	TRBJ2-1	-	TRBD2
TGTGCCAGCAGCTCAAACAACGATGCCGGCAGGAGAAGTGGCTACACCTTC	CASSSNNDAGRRSGYTF	TRBV7-6	TRBJ1-2	-	-
TGTGCCATCAGGCAGCAACTAAATGAAAAACTGTTTTTT	CAIRQQLNEKLFF	TRBV10-3	TRBJ1-4	-	-
TGTGCCAGCAGCCTCTTGACGCCGGGACTAGTAAGTGAGCAGTTCTTC	CASSLLTPGLVSEQFF	TRBV28	TRBJ2-1	many	TRBD2
TGTGCCAGCAGTCAGGAACACTCGATCTCTGGAAACACCATATATTTT	CASSQEHSISGNTIYF	TRBV28	TRBJ1-3	few	-
TGCAGTGCTAGGCCCTACGGGGATGGTAGCGGGGATTACAATGAGCAGTTCTTC	CSARPYGDGSGDYNEQFF	TRBV20-1	TRBJ2-1	few	TRBD2
TGTGCCAGCAGCGTGGGACTAGCGGGAGGGCCCGGGTACCAAGAGACCCAGTACTTC	CASSVGLAGGPGYQETQYF	TRBV9	TRBJ2-5	-	TRBD2
TGTGCCAGCAGTGGATCAGCTAGCAATCAGCCCCAGCATTTT	CASSGSASNQPQHF	TRBV6-1	TRBJ1-5	few	-
TGCGCCAGCAGCTACGCGACTCTAGCGGGAGAACTTAGCCTCAATGAGCAGTTCTTC	CASSYATLAGELSLNEQFF	TRBV5-1	TRBJ2-1	many	TRBD2
TGTGCCAGCACCTACACAGGGGGCGGCGGCTACACCTTC	CASTYTGGGGYTF	TRBV28	TRBJ1-2	many	TRBD1
TGTGCCAGCAGTGAATATACGGAGACTGAAGCTTTCTTT	CASSEYTETEAFF	TRBV25-1	TRBJ1-1	few	-
TGTGCCAGCAGTACCAGGGACCCAGGGAGGTCAGATACGCAGTATTTT	CASSTRDPGRSDTQYF	TRBV11-2	TRBJ2-3	-	-
TGTGCCAGTAGTTCACTCCCCTCCTACGAGCAGTACTTC	CASSSLPSYEQYF	TRBV19	TRBJ2-7	once	-
TGTGCTAGTGGTCGCAGTCCCACAGTCCCCGGGACAGGGGGCACAGATACGCAGTATTTT	CASGRSPTVPGTGGTDTQYF	TRBV12-5	TRBJ2-3	-	TRBD1
TGTGCCAGCAGTATCCCGTCAGCTGGGCCCGGCTACACCTTC	CASSIPSAGPGYTF	TRBV28	TRBJ1-2	-	-